This T cell receptor (beta chain) was found in a study of shared clonotypes between healthy human individuals. At the level of the study: Ranging from 18 to 49 in age, donors were a couple of women and a few men.

Generated by immunoSEQ multiplex PCR, the TCRdb table keeps only in-frame clones and is missing some. Of around 1,100,000 clones detected, approximately 75% appear once; the ten largest clones hold roughly 0.83%. The CDR3 contains 16 residues. The germline CDR1 and CDR2 sequences are SGHRS and YFSETQ. Trimming at V came to 3 bases and at J to 5 bases, leaving 7 bases not matched to a gene. This chain connects TRBV5-1 to TRBJ2-1; 11 nucleotides align to TRBD2. Material: memory CD4+ T cells from PBMCs. Specified subset: CD45RA-negative fraction. The TCR originated in a young man in good health. Some clones in this sample may be carry-over from other donors' samples. The CDR3 DNA follows: TGCGCCAGCAGCTCGACCGGGACTAGCGGTGACAATGAGCAGTTCTTC. The encoded protein is CASSSTGTSGDNEQFF.